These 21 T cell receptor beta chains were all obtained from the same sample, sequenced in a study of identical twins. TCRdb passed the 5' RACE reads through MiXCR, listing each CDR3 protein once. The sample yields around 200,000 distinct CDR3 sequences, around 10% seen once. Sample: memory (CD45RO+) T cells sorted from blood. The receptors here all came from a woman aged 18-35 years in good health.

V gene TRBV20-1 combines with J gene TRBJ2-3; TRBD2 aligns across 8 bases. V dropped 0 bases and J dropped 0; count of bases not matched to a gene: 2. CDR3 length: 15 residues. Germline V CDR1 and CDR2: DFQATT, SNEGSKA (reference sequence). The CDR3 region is CSARDASGSTDTQYF. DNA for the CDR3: TGCAGTGCTAGAGATGCTAGCGGGAGCACAGATACGCAGTATTTT.

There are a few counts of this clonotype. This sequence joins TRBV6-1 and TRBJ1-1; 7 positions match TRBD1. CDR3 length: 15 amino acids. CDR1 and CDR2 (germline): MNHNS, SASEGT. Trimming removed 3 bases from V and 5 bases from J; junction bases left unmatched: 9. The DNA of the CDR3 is TGTGCCAGCAGTGACAGACAGGGAGGGGGAACTGAAGCTTTCTTT. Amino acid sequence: CASSDRQGGGTEAFF.

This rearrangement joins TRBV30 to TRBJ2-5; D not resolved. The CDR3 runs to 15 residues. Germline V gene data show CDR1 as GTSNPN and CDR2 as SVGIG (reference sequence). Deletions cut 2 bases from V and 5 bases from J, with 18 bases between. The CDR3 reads CAWSSHPTGTETQYF. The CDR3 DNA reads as TGTGCCTGGAGTTCCCACCCTACTGGTACGGAGACCCAGTACTTC.

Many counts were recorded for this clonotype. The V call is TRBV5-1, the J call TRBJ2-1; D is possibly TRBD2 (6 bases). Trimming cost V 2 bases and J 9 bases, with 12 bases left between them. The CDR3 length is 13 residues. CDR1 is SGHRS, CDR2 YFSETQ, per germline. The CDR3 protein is CASSFTSYGEQFF. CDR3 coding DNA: TGCGCCAGCAGCTTCACTAGCTACGGTGAGCAGTTCTTC.

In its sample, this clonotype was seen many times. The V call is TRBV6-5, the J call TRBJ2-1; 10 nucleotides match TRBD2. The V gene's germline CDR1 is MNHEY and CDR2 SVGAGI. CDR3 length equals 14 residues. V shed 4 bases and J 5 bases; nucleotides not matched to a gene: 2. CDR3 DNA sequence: TGTGCCAGCAGTTTCACTAGCGGGGACAATGAGCAGTTCTTC. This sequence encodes CASSFTSGDNEQFF.

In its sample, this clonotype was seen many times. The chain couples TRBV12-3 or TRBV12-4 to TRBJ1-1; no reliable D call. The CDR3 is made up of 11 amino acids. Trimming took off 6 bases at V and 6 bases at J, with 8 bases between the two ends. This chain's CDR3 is CASSSNAEAFF. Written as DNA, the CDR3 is TGTGCCAGCAGCTCGAATGCTGAAGCTTTCTTT.

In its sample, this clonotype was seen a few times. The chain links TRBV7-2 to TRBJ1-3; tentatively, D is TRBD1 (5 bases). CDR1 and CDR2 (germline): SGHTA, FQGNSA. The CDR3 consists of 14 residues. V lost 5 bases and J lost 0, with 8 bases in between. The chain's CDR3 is CASSGGISGNTIYF. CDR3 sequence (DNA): TGTGCCAGCAGCGGGGGGATCTCTGGAAACACCATATATTTT.

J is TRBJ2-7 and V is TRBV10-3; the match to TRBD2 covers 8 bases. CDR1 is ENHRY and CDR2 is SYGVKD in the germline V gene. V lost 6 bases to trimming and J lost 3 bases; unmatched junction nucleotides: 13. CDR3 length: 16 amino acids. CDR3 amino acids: CAISQPLAGPGYEQYF. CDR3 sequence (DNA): TGTGCCATCAGCCAACCTTTAGCGGGACCGGGCTACGAGCAGTACTTC.

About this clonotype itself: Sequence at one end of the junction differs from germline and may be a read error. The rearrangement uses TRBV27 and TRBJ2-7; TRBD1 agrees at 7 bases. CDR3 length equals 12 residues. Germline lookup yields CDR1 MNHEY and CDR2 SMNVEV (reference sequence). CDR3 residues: CASSDRDSFECF. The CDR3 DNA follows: TGTGCCAGCAGTGACCGGGACAGCTTTGAGTGCTTC.

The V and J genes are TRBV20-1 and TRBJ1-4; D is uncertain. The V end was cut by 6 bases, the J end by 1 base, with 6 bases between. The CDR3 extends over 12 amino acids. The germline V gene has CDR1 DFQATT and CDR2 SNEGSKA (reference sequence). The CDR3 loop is CSAPRTNEKLFF. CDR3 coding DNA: TGCAGTGCACCGAGAACTAATGAAAAACTGTTTTTT.

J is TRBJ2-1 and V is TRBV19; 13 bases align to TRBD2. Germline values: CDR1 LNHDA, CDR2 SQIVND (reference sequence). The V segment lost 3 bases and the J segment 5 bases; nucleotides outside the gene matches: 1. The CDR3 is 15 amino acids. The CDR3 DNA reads TGTGCCAGTAGTATGGGACTAGCGGGACACAATGAGCAGTTCTTC. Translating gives CASSMGLAGHNEQFF.

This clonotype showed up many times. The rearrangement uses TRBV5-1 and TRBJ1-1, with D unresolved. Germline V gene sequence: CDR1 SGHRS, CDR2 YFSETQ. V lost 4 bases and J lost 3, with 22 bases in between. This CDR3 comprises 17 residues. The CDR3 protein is CASSRYPQALQDTEAFF. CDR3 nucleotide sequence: TGCGCCAGCAGCCGATATCCGCAGGCCCTGCAGGACACTGAAGCTTTCTTT.

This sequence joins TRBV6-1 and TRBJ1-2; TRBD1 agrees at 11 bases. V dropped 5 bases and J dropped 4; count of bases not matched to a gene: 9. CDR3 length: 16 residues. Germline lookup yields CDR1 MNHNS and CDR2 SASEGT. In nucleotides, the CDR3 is TGTGCCAGCAGTAAAACCTTGGGACAGGGGGGCTATGGCTACACCTTC. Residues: CASSKTLGQGGYGYTF.

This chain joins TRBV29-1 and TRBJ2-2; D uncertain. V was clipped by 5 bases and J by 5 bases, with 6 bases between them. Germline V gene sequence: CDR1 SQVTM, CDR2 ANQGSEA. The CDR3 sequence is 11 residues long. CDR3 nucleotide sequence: TGCAGCGTTCGGTGGACCGGGGAGCTGTTTTTT. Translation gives CSVRWTGELFF.

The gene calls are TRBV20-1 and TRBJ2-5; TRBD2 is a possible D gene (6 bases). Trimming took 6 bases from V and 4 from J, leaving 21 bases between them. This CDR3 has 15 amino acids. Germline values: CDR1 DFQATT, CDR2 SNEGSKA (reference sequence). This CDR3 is CSAVLGTLRGETQYF. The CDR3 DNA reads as TGCAGTGCCGTCCTGGGGACTCTTAGGGGAGAGACCCAGTACTTC.

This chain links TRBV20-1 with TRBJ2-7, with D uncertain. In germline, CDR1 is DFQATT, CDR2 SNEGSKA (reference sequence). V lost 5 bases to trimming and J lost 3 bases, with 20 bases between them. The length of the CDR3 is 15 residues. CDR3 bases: TGCAGTGCTGCCCCCCTGGACCCTTGGAGCTACGAGCAGTACTTC. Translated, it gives CSAAPLDPWSYEQYF.

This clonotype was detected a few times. The CDR3 coding sequence is TGTGCCAGCAGTGAGCCAGGGGGAAATTCACCCCTCCACTTT. This codes for CASSEPGGNSPLHF. The rearrangement joins TRBV25-1 to TRBJ1-6; 7 positions agree with TRBD1. V shed 3 bases and J 7 bases; nucleotides not matched to a gene: 3. CDR1 and CDR2 (germline): MGHDK, SYGVNS. This CDR3 region has 14 residues.

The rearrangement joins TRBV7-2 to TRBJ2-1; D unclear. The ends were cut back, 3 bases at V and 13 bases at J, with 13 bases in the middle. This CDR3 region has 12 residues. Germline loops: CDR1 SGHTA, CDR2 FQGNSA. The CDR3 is CASSFVSGAQFF. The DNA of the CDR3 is TGTGCCAGCAGCTTCGTCTCCGGTGCACAGTTCTTC.

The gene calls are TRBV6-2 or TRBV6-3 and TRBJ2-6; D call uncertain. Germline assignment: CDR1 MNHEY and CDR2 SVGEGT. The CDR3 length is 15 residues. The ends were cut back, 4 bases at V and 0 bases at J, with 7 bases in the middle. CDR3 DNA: TGTGCCAGCAGTTTCGGGCACTCTGGGGCCAACGTCCTGACTTTC. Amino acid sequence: CASSFGHSGANVLTF.

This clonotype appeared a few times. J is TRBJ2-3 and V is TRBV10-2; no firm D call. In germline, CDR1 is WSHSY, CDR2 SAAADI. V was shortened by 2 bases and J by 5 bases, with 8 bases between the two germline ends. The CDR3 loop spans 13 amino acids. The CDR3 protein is CASSETERDTQYF. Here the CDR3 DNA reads TGCGCCAGCAGTGAGACGGAAAGAGATACGCAGTATTTT.

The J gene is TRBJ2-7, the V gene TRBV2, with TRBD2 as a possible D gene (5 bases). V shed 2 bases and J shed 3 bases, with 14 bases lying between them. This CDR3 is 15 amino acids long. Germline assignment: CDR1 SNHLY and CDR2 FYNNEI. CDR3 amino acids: CASSESGLTHYEQYF. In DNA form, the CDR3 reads TGTGCCAGCAGTGAATCCGGACTTACTCACTACGAGCAGTACTTC.